These T cell receptor beta chains were read from a single sample in a study of blood T cells in healthy people across ages. TCRdb reanalysed the 5' RACE reads using MiXCR and keeps one entry per CDR3 protein. Here the sample spans approximately 730,000 distinct CDR3 sequences, roughly 50% being singletons. Sequencing was done on a sample of blood. The receptors were gathered from a man at least 80 years old in good health. Each CDR3 is given with its conserved first and last residue. The D gene is left open where the match is weak. Clone size is shown for a subset of rows, as once, few, many or a class of expanded clone.

TRBJ2-7	14	-	-	TRBV3-1	CASSLFPNSGEQYF	TGTGCCAGCAGCCTATTTCCAAATAGCGGCGAGCAGTACTTC
TRBJ2-2	14	TRBD1	-	TRBV29-1	CSVGGQGYTGELFF	TGCAGCGTTGGCGGACAGGGTTACACCGGGGAGCTGTTTTTT
TRBJ2-7	15	TRBD2	-	TRBV20-1	CSARLTSGRVNEQYF	TGCAGTGCTAGACTGACTAGCGGGAGGGTAAACGAGCAGTACTTC
TRBJ2-1	15	TRBD1	-	TRBV28	CASSFARTGVNEQFF	TGTGCCAGCAGTTTTGCAAGGACAGGGGTGAATGAGCAGTTCTTC
TRBJ2-1	17	-	-	TRBV6-1	CASRLTNRVMAYNEQFF	TGTGCCAGCCGATTGACGAACAGGGTGATGGCCTACAATGAGCAGTTCTTC
TRBJ2-1	13	-	few	TRBV29-1	CSVDFSLGTRQFF	TGCAGCGTTGATTTCTCCCTAGGGACAAGGCAGTTCTTC
TRBJ2-5	13	TRBD2	-	TRBV28	CASSPTSDQTQYF	TGTGCCAGCAGTCCGACTAGCGACCAGACCCAGTACTTC
TRBJ1-6	14	TRBD1	-	TRBV20-1	CSARTGTGESPLHF	TGCAGTGCCAGGACCGGGACAGGGGAATCACCCCTCCACTTT
TRBJ2-5	14	TRBD1	-	TRBV5-6	CASSFGTVKETQYF	TGTGCCAGCAGCTTCGGGACAGTCAAAGAGACCCAGTACTTC
TRBJ1-1	15	-	-	TRBV2	CASNGGYRSSTEAFF	TGTGCCAGCAACGGAGGGTACAGGTCTTCCACTGAAGCTTTCTTT
TRBJ2-1	16	-	-	TRBV5-1	CASKGALGPPDNEQFF	TGCGCCAGCAAGGGAGCTCTCGGCCCACCCGACAATGAGCAGTTCTTC
TRBJ2-7	15	TRBD2	-	TRBV28	CASSLPSGTFYEQYF	TGTGCCAGCAGTCTCCCTAGCGGGACTTTCTACGAGCAGTACTTC
TRBJ2-1	14	TRBD2	once	TRBV5-8	CASQPGLAWSEQFF	TGTGCCAGCCAACCGGGACTAGCGTGGAGTGAGCAGTTCTTC
TRBJ2-1	14	TRBD1	-	TRBV20-1	CSARRQGYNNEQFF	TGCAGTGCTAGACGACAGGGCTATAACAATGAGCAGTTCTTC
TRBJ1-1	17	-	-	TRBV20-1	CSASRRISPRMNTEAFF	TGCAGTGCCTCCCGGCGGATATCGCCCCGTATGAACACTGAAGCTTTCTTT
TRBJ2-1	15	-	-	TRBV12-3/TRBV12-4	CASNKQPSSYNEQFF	TGTGCCAGCAACAAACAGCCATCCTCCTACAATGAGCAGTTCTTC
TRBJ2-5	14	TRBD1	-	TRBV19	CASSILDRGSTQYF	TGTGCCAGTAGTATACTCGACAGGGGTTCGACCCAGTACTTC
TRBJ2-7	13	TRBD2	few	TRBV7-2	CASTGTSAYEQYF	TGTGCCAGCACCGGGACTAGCGCCTACGAGCAGTACTTC
TRBJ2-1	16	TRBD1	few	TRBV24-1	CATSDQTGTGYNEQFF	TGTGCCACCAGCGACCAAACCGGGACAGGCTACAATGAGCAGTTCTTC
TRBJ2-3	14	-	-	TRBV7-3	CASSLTVGTDTQYF	TGTGCCAGCAGCTTGACAGTGGGCACAGATACGCAGTATTTT
TRBJ2-4	16	-	few	TRBV3-1	CASSQAPGLDKNIQYF	TGTGCCAGCAGCCAAGCCCCAGGGTTGGACAAAAACATTCAGTACTTC
TRBJ2-5	14	-	-	TRBV7-2	CASSPAGGHQTQYF	TGTGCCAGCAGCCCGGCGGGCGGCCATCAGACCCAGTACTTC
TRBJ2-7	16	TRBD1	few	TRBV7-9	CASSLPWRQGADEQYF	TGTGCCAGCAGCTTACCTTGGAGACAGGGGGCGGACGAGCAGTACTTC
TRBJ2-3	15	TRBD2	-	TRBV24-1	CATSELAGVTDTQYF	TGTGCCACCAGTGAACTAGCGGGGGTCACAGATACGCAGTATTTT
TRBJ2-1	16	TRBD1	-	TRBV13	CASLLGGRVAYNEQFF	TGTGCCAGCTTACTAGGGGGCAGGGTCGCCTACAATGAGCAGTTCTTC
TRBJ2-1	15	-	-	TRBV5-4	CASSLTWDPYNEQFF	TGTGCCAGCAGCTTGACCTGGGACCCCTACAATGAGCAGTTCTTC
TRBJ1-2	15	TRBD1	-	TRBV28	CASSSPGAGGYGYTF	TGTGCCAGCAGTTCCCCAGGGGCAGGGGGCTATGGCTACACCTTC
TRBJ2-3	12	-	many	TRBV29-1	CSVADGTDTQYF	TGCAGCGTCGCGGATGGTACAGATACGCAGTATTTT
TRBJ2-5	14	-	-	TRBV4-1	CASSQGQARETQYF	TGCGCCAGCAGCCAAGGGCAGGCTAGGGAGACCCAGTACTTC
TRBJ2-7	15	TRBD2	-	TRBV6-5	CASSYSSGASYEQYF	TGTGCCAGCAGTTATTCTAGCGGGGCCTCCTACGAGCAGTACTTC
TRBJ2-3	15	TRBD2	few	TRBV20-1	CSARYTGGRPDTQYF	TGCAGTGCTAGATACACGGGAGGAAGACCAGATACGCAGTATTTT
TRBJ2-5	13	TRBD1	-	TRBV29-1	CSVRGPAKETQYF	TGCAGCGTGAGGGGGCCAGCCAAAGAGACCCAGTACTTC
TRBJ2-5	11	-	-	TRBV4-2	CAPNCWETQYF	TGTGCTCCCAATTGTTGGGAGACCCAGTACTTC
TRBJ2-5	15	-	-	TRBV9	CASSVEGVRVETQYF	TGTGCCAGCAGCGTAGAGGGCGTGAGGGTAGAGACCCAGTACTTC
TRBJ2-4	17	-	few	TRBV4-2	CASSQRFQLANGNIQYF	TGTGCCAGCAGCCAACGGTTCCAGCTAGCGAACGGGAACATTCAGTACTTC
TRBJ2-5	15	TRBD2	few	TRBV9	CASSVQTSGAETQYF	TGTGCCAGCAGCGTACAGACTAGCGGAGCAGAGACCCAGTACTTC
TRBJ2-7	15	-	-	TRBV3-1	CASSPAEAQIYEQYF	TGTGCCAGCAGCCCAGCCGAGGCCCAGATCTACGAGCAGTACTTC
TRBJ2-5	15	-	once	TRBV7-2	CASSLGRGGVETQYF	TGTGCCAGCAGCTTAGGGCGGGGCGGTGTGGAGACCCAGTACTTC
TRBJ1-6	13	-	-	TRBV7-9	CASSLMGDSPLHF	TGTGCCAGCAGCTTAATGGGCGATTCACCCCTCCACTTT
TRBJ2-2	17	-	few	TRBV11-3	CASSVRMGGADTGELFF	TGTGCCAGCAGCGTAAGGATGGGGGGGGCTGACACCGGGGAGCTGTTTTTT
TRBJ1-2	15	-	once	TRBV12-3/TRBV12-4	CASSPEPGALYGYTF	TGTGCCAGCAGCCCTGAACCAGGGGCCCTCTATGGCTACACCTTC
TRBJ2-3	16	TRBD2	-	TRBV10-3	CAISESVLAGTDTQYF	TGTGCCATCAGTGAGTCTGTACTAGCGGGGACAGATACGCAGTATTTT
TRBJ2-5	16	TRBD2	-	TRBV7-3	CASSLTSLAGGKTQYF	TGTGCCAGCAGCTTAACGTCACTAGCGGGAGGAAAGACCCAGTACTTC
TRBJ2-6	14	-	many	TRBV25-1	CASSEHSGANVLTF	TGTGCCAGCAGTGAGCACTCTGGGGCCAACGTCCTGACTTTC
TRBJ1-1	15	-	-	TRBV30	CAWSRNPEQNTEAFF	TGTGCCTGGAGTCGCAACCCGGAACAGAACACTGAAGCTTTCTTT
TRBJ1-2	14	-	-	TRBV24-1	CATGDRRGYYGYTF	TGTGCCACCGGTGACCGCCGGGGGTACTATGGCTACACCTTC
TRBJ2-1	17	TRBD2	-	TRBV12-3/TRBV12-4	CASSSPRLAGVGDEQFF	TGTGCCAGCAGTTCACCCCGACTAGCGGGAGTAGGCGATGAGCAGTTCTTC
TRBJ2-6	13	-	-	TRBV20-1	CSAVGARANVLTF	TGCAGTGCCGTCGGGGCCCGGGCCAACGTCCTGACTTTC
TRBJ2-5	16	-	-	TRBV21-1	CASSNGGRVAQETQYF	TGTGCCAGCAGCAATGGCGGGAGGGTAGCCCAAGAGACCCAGTACTTC
TRBJ2-7	14	TRBD2	-	TRBV7-2	CASSLGGSRFEQYF	TGTGCCAGCAGCTTAGGCGGGAGCCGGTTCGAGCAGTACTTC
TRBJ2-3	14	TRBD2	-	TRBV30	CAWSVRTSGRYAYF	TGTGCCTGGAGTGTAAGGACTAGCGGCAGATACGCGTATTTT
TRBJ2-7	15	TRBD2	-	TRBV5-1	CASSIPGTSSYEQYF	TGCGCCAGCAGCATCCCAGGGACTAGCAGCTACGAGCAGTACTTC
TRBJ2-7	14	-	-	TRBV3-1	CASSQDRVAYEQYF	TGTGCCAGCAGCCAAGATCGGGTGGCATACGAGCAGTACTTC
TRBJ2-7	16	TRBD1	-	TRBV6-6	CASSYLRQGIAYEQYF	TGTGCCAGCAGTTACCTCCGACAGGGGATCGCCTACGAGCAGTACTTC
TRBJ2-7	14	-	-	TRBV27	CASSYSALGYEQYF	TGTGCCAGCAGTTATAGCGCCTTAGGGTACGAGCAGTACTTC